Shown below are 23 T cell receptor beta chains from a single sample sequenced in a study of Ad26.COV2.S vaccination and SARS-CoV-2 variants. Specified treatment: 19 received Ad26.COV2.S at low or high dose, single or two shots; roughly 5 received placebo; per-sample allocation not given. Specimen acquisition occurred on day 63 following the initial vaccine or placebo injection. The protocol was immunoSEQ multiplex PCR, while the TCRdb copy is restricted to in-frame clones and leaves out a portion. The table lists hundreds of thousands of clones, around 90% of them singletons, with around 3.7% in the top ten. Source: peripheral blood, taken in a trial of Ad26.COV2.S vaccine versus placebo. These receptors were obtained from a person aged 18-65 years who received the Ad26.COV2.S COVID-19 vaccine or a placebo.

The V call is TRBV6-5, the J call TRBJ1-1; no definite D call. The ends were cut back, 4 bases at V and 0 bases at J, with 6 bases in the middle. This CDR3 region has 13 residues. Germline V gives CDR1 MNHEY, CDR2 SVGAGI. CDR3 nucleotide sequence: TGTGCCAGCAGTTCCCAAGTGAACACTGAAGCTTTCTTT. It encodes CASSSQVNTEAFF.

This rearrangement joins TRBV18 to TRBJ2-7, with D perhaps TRBD1 or TRBD2 (5 bases each). V shed 4 bases and J shed 0 bases, with 22 bases lying between them. The CDR3 covers 18 residues. Germline V gives CDR1 KGHSH, CDR2 LQKENI. CDR3 coding DNA: TGTGCCAGCTCACTTATACAATTTCGGGTTGGGGGCTCCTACGAGCAGTACTTC. This translates into CASSLIQFRVGGSYEQYF.

The chain has TRBV5-1 and TRBJ2-3; no definite D call. With 7 bases removed from V and 3 bases from J, the gap between germline ends came to 12 bases. The CDR3 is 13 residues long. Germline V CDR1 and CDR2: SGHRS, YFSETQ. CDR3 in DNA: TGCGCCAGCCGCCCCCGGGCAACAGATACGCAGTATTTT. Its protein product is CASRPRATDTQYF.

The chain is built from TRBV11-3 and TRBJ2-6, with D unresolved. Germline V gene data show CDR1 as SGHNT and CDR2 as YENEEA. The CDR3 is 13 residues long. V was cut by 5 bases and J by 5 bases, with 7 bases left in between. The CDR3 nucleotides read TGTGCCAGCAGCCCCACGAGGGCCAACGTCCTGACTTTC. It codes for CASSPTRANVLTF. The full variable domain, rest sourced from reference TRBV11-3 and TRBJ2-6, is EAGVVQSPRYKIIEKKQPVAFWCNPISGHNTLYWYLQNLGQGPELLIRYENEEAVDDSQLPKDRFSAERLKGVDSTLKIQPAELGDSAVYLCASSPTRANVLTFGAGSRLTVL.

V gene TRBV24-1 combines with J gene TRBJ2-2; D is unresolved. Germline values: CDR1 KGHDR, CDR2 SFDVKD. The V gene lost 7 bases and the J gene lost 3 bases, with 8 bases spanning the gap. The CDR3 loop spans 13 amino acids. The CDR3 region is CATRSRDTGELFF. The CDR3 DNA reads as TGTGCCACCAGAAGCCGCGACACCGGGGAGCTGTTTTTT.

The V call is TRBV5-4, the J call TRBJ2-1; 9 bases are shared with TRBD2. The trim removed 0 bases at V and 8 bases at J, leaving 9 bases unmatched. There are 16 residues in the CDR3. Germline lookup yields CDR1 SGHNT and CDR2 YYREEE (reference sequence). The CDR3 sequence is CASSLVLRGGRDEQFF. The CDR3 bases are TGTGCCAGCAGCTTGGTGTTGCGGGGGGGCCGAGATGAGCAGTTCTTC.

V and J are TRBV7-2 and TRBJ1-5, with D unclear. Looked up from germline, CDR1 is SGHTA and CDR2 is FQGNSA. The CDR3 runs to 13 residues. The V and J ends lost 5 bases and 9 bases respectively, with 14 bases between them. Written as DNA, the CDR3 is TGTGCCAGCAGCCCGGGGTCTGGCGGGCCCCAGCATTTT. It specifies CASSPGSGGPQHF.

This sequence joins TRBV5-1 and TRBJ2-5; 7 bases line up with TRBD1. Germline-derived CDR1 and CDR2 are SGHRS and YFSETQ. The CDR3 is made up of 13 amino acids. The V gene end was trimmed by 3 bases and the J gene end by 3 bases; junction bases not matched to a gene: 2. CDR3 residues: CASSYRGEETQYF. The DNA of the CDR3 is TGCGCCAGCAGCTACAGGGGAGAAGAGACCCAGTACTTC.

V is TRBV5-6 and J is TRBJ2-5; 8 bases line up with TRBD2. J gave up 3 bases and V 4 bases, and 5 bases lay outside the gene matches. This CDR3 region has 14 residues. The germline gives CDR1 SGHDT, CDR2 YYEEEE. The CDR3 DNA sequence: TGTGCCAGCAGCGAGTTTAGCGGGGAAGAGACCCAGTACTTC. This codes for CASSEFSGEETQYF.

The CDR3 bases are TGCGCCAGCAGCTTCGGACCCCTGGGGACTGAAGCTTTCTTT. Translating it yields CASSFGPLGTEAFF. The J gene is TRBJ1-1, the V gene TRBV5-1, with unresolved D. V was cut by 2 bases and J by 5 bases, with 13 bases left in between. The CDR3 runs 14 residues. The germline gives CDR1 SGHRS, CDR2 YFSETQ.

The rearrangement links TRBV5-1 to TRBJ1-1; D gene ambiguous. Germline V lookup: CDR1 SGHRS, CDR2 YFSETQ. V gave up 5 bases and J gave up 4 bases, with 15 bases separating them. This CDR3 has 14 amino acids. The CDR3 sequence is CASSSLRAGTEAFF. The DNA for the CDR3 is TGCGCCAGCAGTTCCCTCCGGGCAGGCACTGAAGCTTTCTTT. Variable domain in full (rest from reference TRBV5-1 and TRBJ1-1): KAGVTQTPRYLIKTRGQQVTLSCSPISGHRSVSWYQQTPGQGLQFLFEYFSETQRNKGNFPGRFSGRQFSNSRSEMNVSTLELGDSALYLCASSSLRAGTEAFFGQGTRLTVV.

The chain is built from TRBV5-6 and TRBJ2-4; D may be TRBD1 or TRBD2 (7 bases each). The V and J ends lost 0 bases and 8 bases respectively, with 18 bases between them. Germline V gene lookup returns CDR1 SGHDT and CDR2 YYEEEE. The CDR3 loop spans 16 amino acids. CDR3 amino acids: CASSLAGEGAGDIQYF. CDR3 sequence (DNA): TGTGCCAGCAGCTTGGCCGGGGAGGGGGCCGGGGACATTCAGTACTTC.

The rearrangement links TRBV6-2 or TRBV6-3 to TRBJ2-2; D possibly corresponds to TRBD2 (5 bases). Germline V gene sequence: CDR1 MNHEY, CDR2 SVGEGT. V was shortened by 3 bases and J by 6 bases, with 14 bases between the two germline ends. This CDR3 has 15 amino acids. CDR3 in DNA: TGTGCCAGCAGTTATCGGGGATCAGGTTCCGGGGAGCTGTTTTTT. This encodes CASSYRGSGSGELFF.

The chain recombines TRBV29-1 with TRBJ1-1; 11 bases are shared with TRBD1. Germline V CDR1 and CDR2: SQVTM, ANQGSEA. This CDR3 contains 14 residues. V dropped 4 bases and J dropped 5; count of bases not matched to a gene: 6. CDR3 amino acids: CSVVPGTGGTEAFF. CDR3 DNA sequence: TGCAGCGTTGTTCCCGGGACAGGGGGAACTGAAGCTTTCTTT.

This chain connects TRBV6-5 to TRBJ2-7, with no clear D. There are 10 residues in the CDR3. V lost 6 bases and J lost 2, with 2 bases in between. The germline V gene has CDR1 MNHEY and CDR2 SVGAGI. The CDR3 DNA is TGTGCCAGCAGGACCTACGAGCAGTACTTC. Translating gives CASRTYEQYF.

The rearrangement joins TRBV19 to TRBJ2-1; TRBD2 is a possible D gene (6 bases). This CDR3 is 14 amino acids long. The germline gives CDR1 LNHDA, CDR2 SQIVND (reference sequence). Trimming removed 3 bases from V and 7 bases from J, with 13 bases in between. The chain's CDR3 is CASSIMGGVNEQFF. For the CDR3, the DNA is TGTGCCAGTAGTATTATGGGGGGTGTAAATGAGCAGTTCTTC.

In the case of this clone: The sample holds other DNA sequences that translate to the same CDR3. The chain joins TRBV6-5 to TRBJ1-5; D is unresolved. Trimming cost V 0 bases and J 1 base, with 4 bases left between them. This CDR3 has 14 amino acids. Germline V gene sequence: CDR1 MNHEY, CDR2 SVGAGI. This CDR3 is CASSYSTSNQPQHF. For the CDR3, the DNA is TGTGCCAGCAGTTACTCGACAAGCAATCAGCCCCAGCATTTT.

The genes are TRBV30 and TRBJ2-7; D unresolved. The CDR3 spans 14 residues. V dropped 3 bases and J dropped 0 bases, with 12 bases sitting between them. Germline V gives CDR1 GTSNPN, CDR2 SVGIG (reference sequence). The CDR3 is CAWSPKGYSYEQYF. In DNA, the CDR3 is TGTGCCTGGAGCCCTAAAGGTTACTCCTACGAGCAGTACTTC. The entire variable domain, with the rest obtained from reference TRBV30 and TRBJ2-7, is as follows: SQTIHQWPATLVQPVGSPLSLECTVEGTSNPNLYWYRQAAGRGLQLLFYSVGIGQISSEVPQNLSASRPQDRQFILSSKKLLLSDSGFYLCAWSPKGYSYEQYFGPGTRLTVT.

V usage is TRBV2 and J usage is TRBJ2-2; 7 bases map to TRBD2. Germline-derived CDR1 and CDR2 are SNHLY and FYNNEI. V trimming: 6 bases; J trimming: 4 bases; junction bases outside the gene matches: 5. The length of the CDR3 is 14 residues. CDR3 sequence reads: CASSPLAVTGELFF. In nucleotides, the CDR3 is TGTGCCAGCAGCCCCCTAGCGGTCACCGGGGAGCTGTTTTTT.

The chain employs TRBV3-1 (or the pseudogene TRBV3-2) and TRBJ1-5; TRBD1 matches at 7 bases. Germline values: CDR1 LGHDT, CDR2 YNNKEL (reference sequence). With 1 base clipped from V and 8 bases from J, the junction kept 11 bases outside the gene matches. CDR3 length: 16 amino acids. The CDR3 loop is CASSQGQTGIREPQHF. Written as DNA, the CDR3 is TGTGCCAGCAGCCAAGGTCAGACAGGGATTAGGGAGCCCCAGCATTTT.

V usage is TRBV11-3 and J usage is TRBJ2-2; 7 positions agree with TRBD2. CDR3 length: 14 residues. CDR1 and CDR2 (germline): SGHNT, YENEEA. Trimming took 1 base from V and 7 from J; bases not matched to a gene: 3. CDR3 DNA: TGTGCCAGCAGCTTAGGGCGGGGGAACGGGGAGCTGTTTTTT. Amino acid sequence: CASSLGRGNGELFF. Together with reference TRBV11-3 and TRBJ2-2, the CDR3 gives the full variable domain: EAGVVQSPRYKIIEKKQPVAFWCNPISGHNTLYWYLQNLGQGPELLIRYENEEAVDDSQLPKDRFSAERLKGVDSTLKIQPAELGDSAVYLCASSLGRGNGELFFGEGSRLTVL.

V is TRBV7-6 and J is TRBJ2-7; 8 nucleotides agree with TRBD2. There are 16 residues in the CDR3. Germline-derived CDR1 and CDR2 are SGHVS and FNYEAQ. The V and J ends lost 5 bases and 0 bases, in that order; junction bases with no gene match: 9. The CDR3 DNA reads as TGTGCCAGCAGCCCCGGGGGGGGCAGGAGCTCCTACGAGCAGTACTTC. This codes for CASSPGGGRSSYEQYF.

This chain joins TRBV10-3 and TRBJ2-1; 9 positions agree with TRBD1. V lost 4 bases, J lost 3 bases, and 4 bases stayed unmatched. CDR3 size: 15 residues. Germline V gives CDR1 ENHRY, CDR2 SYGVKD. CDR3 protein: CAISATGGSYNEQFF. The CDR3 DNA sequence: TGTGCCATCAGTGCGACAGGGGGGAGCTACAATGAGCAGTTCTTC.